The source of this TCR beta chain is a study of blood T cell repertoires in COVID-19. Study information: Sites in the United States, Italy and Spain provided acute and convalescent COVID-19 samples. T cells, B-cell-depleted T cells, or PBMCs provided the cDNA or gDNA that served as material.

In the original workflow: Quantification of nucleated cells was approximated via reference gene primer amplification. TCRdb's table, derived via immunoSEQ multiplex PCR, lists solely in-frame clones and lacks some. V and J calls and clone size are given by that table; D and trimming were obtained from the DNA. Here the sample spans a few hundred thousand clones, about 90% being singletons. CDR3 length equals 15 residues. Trimming shortened V by 0 bases and J by 0 bases, and 10 bases separated the two germline ends. Germline V gene sequence: CDR1 SGHNT, CDR2 YYREEE (reference sequence). The gene calls are TRBV5-4 and TRBJ2-7, with D perhaps matching TRBD2 (6 bases). This clonotype was sampled from a woman in her twenties or thirties who had recovered from COVID-19. Sequenced: peripheral blood. The CDR3 DNA reads TGTGCCAGCAGCTTGGGGGCGGGGAGCTCCTACGAGCAGTACTTC. As protein: CASSLGAGSSYEQYF.